This is a list of T cell receptor beta chains from one sample in a study of CD8 T cells in ankylosing spondylitis. TCRdb re-called the 5' RACE reads with MiXCR, one entry per CDR3 protein. Among roughly 490,000 distinct CDR3 sequences listed, approximately 5.3% were seen once. Sequencing input: blood, either unsorted or a sorted T cell fraction (not recorded which). All receptors derive from a male donor with ankylosing spondylitis. The CDR3 runs from the conserved cysteine through the conserved F or W. D genes are given only for firm matches. Part of the rows lack a size; the others show once, few, many or a class for expanded clones.

j_call	cdr3_length	v_call	clone_size	d_call	cdr3_aa	cdr3_nt
TRBJ1-2	13	TRBV7-2	many	-	CASSFGREDGYTF	TGTGCCAGCAGCTTTGGGAGGGAGGATGGCTACACCTTC
TRBJ1-3	19	TRBV10-3	many	TRBD1	CAIRKPGQGIRAGGNTIYF	TGTGCCATCAGGAAACCGGGACAGGGGATCAGAGCTGGTGGAAACACCATATATTTT
TRBJ1-1	15	TRBV6-2/TRBV6-3	-	-	CASSYSKGFTTEAFF	TGTGCCAGCAGTTACTCGAAAGGGTTTACCACTGAAGCTTTCTTT
TRBJ2-1	18	TRBV3-1	few	TRBD2	CASSRPLGLAENYNEQFF	TGTGCCAGCAGTCGACCCCTTGGGCTAGCGGAGAACTACAATGAGCAGTTCTTC
TRBJ2-7	15	TRBV7-8	many	-	CASGIVGPGAYEQYF	TGTGCCAGCGGAATCGTGGGACCCGGGGCCTACGAGCAGTACTTC
TRBJ2-1	17	TRBV20-1	few	TRBD2	CSASTSGRAPSYNEQFF	TGCAGTGCTTCGACTAGCGGGAGGGCCCCGTCCTACAATGAGCAGTTCTTC
TRBJ1-2	14	TRBV4-3	many	-	CASSQKADSHGYTF	TGCGCCAGCAGCCAAAAGGCAGATTCGCATGGCTACACCTTC
TRBJ2-1	15	TRBV20-1	few	TRBD2	CSVLGLAGGYNEQFF	TGCAGTGTCCTTGGACTAGCGGGAGGGTACAATGAGCAGTTCTTC
TRBJ2-7	16	TRBV4-2	-	TRBD1	CASSQTSGTGGLEQYF	TGTGCCAGCAGCCAAACCTCCGGGACAGGGGGTCTTGAGCAGTACTTC
TRBJ1-2	13	TRBV6-1	-	-	CASSRDPGDGYTF	TGTGCCAGCAGTAGGGATCCCGGCGATGGCTACACCTTC
TRBJ2-5	15	TRBV18	many	-	CASSPRHAQGETQYF	TGTGCCAGCTCACCCCGGCACGCGCAGGGTGAGACCCAGTACTTC
TRBJ1-4	15	TRBV27	many	TRBD1	CASRAGTGRKEKLFF	TGTGCCAGCAGAGCCGGGACAGGGAGGAAGGAAAAACTGTTTTTT
TRBJ2-3	17	TRBV18	few	-	CASSPATNERSGDTQYF	TGTGCCAGCTCACCCGCGACTAATGAAAGATCGGGGGATACGCAGTATTTT
TRBJ1-2	12	TRBV12-3/TRBV12-4	many	-	CASSFREFGYTF	TGTGCCAGCAGTTTCAGGGAATTTGGCTACACCTTC
TRBJ1-5	16	TRBV20-1	many	-	CSARDWVGGYNQPQHF	TGCAGTGCTAGAGATTGGGTAGGAGGGTACAATCAGCCCCAGCATTTT
TRBJ2-5	19	TRBV2	few	TRBD2	CASSPTFTRAGGYRETQYF	TGTGCCAGCAGTCCTACTTTTACTCGGGCGGGGGGGTATCGAGAGACCCAGTACTTC
TRBJ1-2	15	TRBV4-3	many	TRBD1	CASSHRTGVNYGYTF	TGCGCCAGCAGCCACCGAACAGGGGTAAACTATGGCTACACCTTC
TRBJ1-2	12	TRBV28	many	-	CASSGLPGGYTF	TGTGCCAGCAGCGGTCTCCCGGGTGGCTACACCTTC
TRBJ1-2	14	TRBV29-1	many	-	CSVGSGVTNYGYTF	TGCAGCGTTGGATCGGGGGTTACGAACTATGGCTACACCTTC
TRBJ2-3	15	TRBV7-2	few	-	CASSLGGGGTDTQYF	TGTGCCAGCAGCTTAGGCGGGGGCGGCACAGATACGCAGTATTTT
TRBJ2-7	20	TRBV10-3	many	TRBD2	CAISSAFASGSFGSSYEQYF	TGTGCCATCAGCTCCGCATTTGCTAGCGGGAGTTTTGGGAGCTCCTACGAGCAGTACTTC
TRBJ1-5	15	TRBV15	-	-	CATSRAGNPGQPQHF	TGTGCCACCAGCAGAGCAGGAAACCCGGGTCAGCCCCAGCATTTT
TRBJ2-2	14	TRBV28	many	-	CASSLPGRTGELFF	TGTGCCAGCAGTTTACCCGGGCGGACCGGGGAGCTGTTTTTT
TRBJ2-7	19	TRBV12-5	many	TRBD2	CASGPRSGRASESLCEQYF	TGTGCTAGTGGTCCTCGTAGCGGGAGGGCCTCGGAATCTTTATGCGAGCAGTACTTC
TRBJ1-4	14	TRBV20-1	many	-	CSAGDDRQNEKLFF	TGCAGTGCTGGGGACGACAGGCAGAATGAAAAACTGTTTTTT
TRBJ2-1	13	TRBV6-5	many	TRBD1	CASSFRQGHGQFF	TGTGCCAGCAGTTTTCGACAGGGTCATGGGCAGTTCTTC
TRBJ2-7	14	TRBV10-3	-	TRBD1	CAINSGTGTYEQYF	TGTGCCATCAATTCTGGGACAGGGACCTACGAGCAGTACTTC
TRBJ2-7	15	TRBV5-5	-	TRBD1	CASSLGTGANYEQYF	TGTGCCAGCAGCCTTGGGACAGGGGCCAACTACGAGCAGTACTTC
TRBJ1-1	13	TRBV20-1	many	-	CSARGWMNTEAFF	TGCAGTGCTAGAGGATGGATGAACACTGAAGCTTTCTTT
TRBJ1-6	13	TRBV20-1	many	TRBD1	CSARDRRGSPLHF	TGCAGTGCCAGGGACAGAAGGGGTTCACCCCTCCACTTT
TRBJ1-1	13	TRBV20-1	many	-	CSASWWEGTEAFF	TGCAGTGCTAGTTGGTGGGAGGGCACTGAAGCTTTCTTT
TRBJ2-3	14	TRBV27	many	-	CASSFTGSTDTQYF	TGTGCCAGCAGTTTTACGGGGAGCACAGATACGCAGTATTTT
TRBJ1-1	15	TRBV6-5	many	-	CASSYPRGIGTEAFF	TGTGCCAGCAGTTACCCCAGGGGAATTGGCACTGAAGCTTTCTTT
TRBJ2-5	13	TRBV5-1	-	-	CASSFGEPKTQYF	TGCGCCAGCAGCTTCGGAGAGCCTAAGACCCAGTACTTC
TRBJ2-5	13	TRBV11-1	-	-	CASSLGHEATQYF	TGTGCCAGCAGCTTAGGGCATGAGGCGACCCAGTACTTC
TRBJ2-7	15	TRBV28	-	-	CASTHVTGRRGEQYF	TGTGCCAGCACCCACGTTACAGGTCGTCGAGGCGAGCAGTACTTC
TRBJ1-2	15	TRBV7-2	-	-	CASSLGSRGSYGYTF	TGTGCCAGCAGCTTAGGGAGCAGGGGTAGCTATGGCTACACCTTC
TRBJ2-7	14	TRBV30	-	TRBD2	CAWRLAGAGDEQYF	TGTGCCTGGAGGCTAGCGGGAGCTGGGGACGAGCAGTACTTC
TRBJ1-6	15	TRBV4-3	many	TRBD1	CASSQVYRGGPPLHF	TGCGCCAGCAGCCAAGTGTACAGGGGAGGTCCACCCCTCCACTTT
TRBJ1-4	14	TRBV7-8	few	-	CASKDGARGAKLFF	TGTGCCAGCAAGGATGGGGCCCGCGGCGCAAAACTGTTTTTT
TRBJ2-1	15	TRBV10-3	many	TRBD2	CAISGASGTFNEQFF	TGTGCCATCAGTGGAGCTAGCGGGACCTTCAATGAGCAGTTCTTC
TRBJ2-1	16	TRBV7-2	many	-	CASSLDSGERFYEQFF	TGTGCCAGCAGCTTAGACAGTGGCGAGCGTTTTTATGAGCAGTTCTTC
TRBJ2-1	15	TRBV12-3/TRBV12-4	many	TRBD2	CASSSRGGPVYEQFF	TGTGCCAGCAGCTCCCGGGGAGGGCCGGTCTATGAGCAGTTCTTC
TRBJ1-3	13	TRBV3-1	many	-	CASSQGGGNTIYF	TGTGCCAGCAGCCAAGGGGGAGGAAACACCATATATTTT
TRBJ2-1	13	TRBV10-3	many	-	CAIKSSSYNEQFF	TGTGCCATCAAGTCTAGCTCCTACAATGAGCAGTTCTTC
TRBJ2-3	22	TRBV11-1	many	-	CASSLVGLSGYYRGGSPDTQYF	TGTGCCAGCAGCTTAGTCGGCCTAAGCGGTTATTACAGGGGAGGAAGTCCAGATACGCAGTATTTT
TRBJ1-6	15	TRBV27	many	-	CASSLRADGNSPLHF	TGTGCCAGCAGTTTACGGGCGGACGGTAATTCACCCCTCCACTTT